These 23 T cell receptor beta chains originate from one sample sequenced in a study of regulatory T cells in long-lasting Graves disease. Time point described: newly diagnosed GD, antithyroid drugs for less than 3 months. Construction of the TCR library relied on RNA isolated from PBMCs. In building TCR beta libraries, iRepertoire HTBI primers were used together with Arm-PCR of CDR3 regions. TCRdb re-analysed the multiplex PCR reads in MiXCR, keeping a single row per CDR3 protein. This sample has about 320,000 distinct CDR3 sequences, with 18% found just once. Sequencing was performed on peripheral blood mononuclear cells (PBMCs), taken at new diagnosis, from a patient treated with antithyroid drugs. These receptor sequences come from a female donor with Graves disease.

This clonotype was seen at least ten times. V usage is TRBV12-3 or TRBV12-4 and J usage is TRBJ2-6; the D gene is possibly TRBD1 (6 bases). This CDR3 has 16 residues. Trimming cost V 4 bases and J 0 bases, with 10 bases left between them. DNA for the CDR3: TGTGCCAGCAGTTCAGGGGCCCTCTCTGGGGCCAACGTCCTGACTTTC. Translated, it gives CASSSGALSGANVLTF.

This clonotype has a count of ten or more. The chain uses TRBV12-3 or TRBV12-4 and TRBJ2-7; D is undetermined. CDR3 size: 13 residues. The V end was cut by 2 bases, the J end by 2 bases, with 7 bases between. The CDR3 sequence is CASSLLGTYEQYF. In DNA, the CDR3 is TGTGCCAGCAGTTTACTAGGGACCTACGAGCAGTACTTC.

Ten or more counts support this clonotype. The chain carries TRBV20-1 and TRBJ2-1; D unclear. V lost 3 bases, J lost 0 bases, and 12 bases lay in between. The V gene's germline CDR1 is DFQATT and CDR2 SNEGSKA (reference sequence). The CDR3 runs to 15 residues. CDR3 in amino acids: CSASNTGTSYNEQFF. CDR3 DNA: TGCAGTGCTAGCAACACCGGCACCTCCTACAATGAGCAGTTCTTC.

This chain links TRBV19 with TRBJ1-2; D is unresolved. CDR3 length equals 12 residues. Germline loops: CDR1 LNHDA, CDR2 SQIVND (reference sequence). V dropped 4 bases and J dropped 8 bases, with 11 bases sitting between them. The CDR3 coding sequence is TGTGCCAGTAGTAAGGGAGGGAGCGGCTACACCTTC. Its protein product is CASSKGGSGYTF.

This clonotype appeared many times. The genes are TRBV2 and TRBJ1-2, with D maybe TRBD1 (5 bases). Germline loops: CDR1 SNHLY, CDR2 FYNNEI. V was shortened by 4 bases and J by 4 bases, with 10 bases between the two germline ends. This CDR3 contains 13 residues. CDR3: CASSVGRAYGYTF. DNA of the CDR3: TGTGCCAGCAGTGTGGGCAGGGCCTATGGCTACACCTTC.

This clonotype occurred a few times. This chain links TRBV7-2 with TRBJ2-5; 8 bases agree with TRBD2. The CDR3 spans 16 residues. Germline lookup yields CDR1 SGHTA and CDR2 FQGNSA. The V and J ends lost 0 bases and 2 bases, in that order; junction bases with no gene match: 5. CDR3: CASSLASSGGQETQYF. CDR3 DNA: TGTGCCAGCAGCTTAGCTAGCAGCGGGGGTCAAGAGACCCAGTACTTC.

This chain uses TRBV2 with TRBJ2-2, with D uncertain. This CDR3 has 15 amino acids. Germline V gives CDR1 SNHLY, CDR2 FYNNEI. Trimming pared 6 bases from V and 3 bases from J, leaving 14 bases between. As DNA, the CDR3 is TGTGCCAGCAGCCTTTTGGGGTGGGACACCGGGGAGCTGTTTTTT. It translates to CASSLLGWDTGELFF.

The V and J genes are TRBV30 and TRBJ1-2; D uncertain. In germline, CDR1 is GTSNPN, CDR2 SVGIG (reference sequence). Trimming shortened V by 0 bases and J by 0 bases, and 8 bases separated the two germline ends. This CDR3 has 14 residues. CDR3 loop: CAWSVQRANYGYTF. The CDR3 DNA reads TGTGCCTGGAGTGTACAGAGAGCTAACTATGGCTACACCTTC.

This clonotype was detected ten times or more. One end of the junction fails to match germline, which may point to a read error. The chain joins TRBV7-9 to TRBJ2-1, with D hard to call. CDR1 is SEHNR, CDR2 FQNEAQ, per germline (reference sequence). The CDR3 length is 13 residues. CDR3: CASSLDDYNEQFF. The CDR3 region has the DNA TGCGCCAGCAGCTTGGACGATTACAATGAGCAGTTCTTC.

This clonotype came up many times. The chain links TRBV12-3 or TRBV12-4 to TRBJ2-1; D may be TRBD2 (6 bases). The CDR3 has 12 residues. V shed 9 bases and J shed 4 bases, with 10 bases lying between them. CDR3 sequence reads: CASSSEYNEQFF. CDR3 nucleotides: TGTGCCAGTTCTAGCGAGTACAATGAGCAGTTCTTC.

This clonotype has a handful of counts. This rearrangement joins TRBV6-1 to TRBJ2-7; TRBD2 might be the D (5 bases). The CDR3 covers 13 residues. Germline values: CDR1 MNHNS, CDR2 SASEGT. V shed 5 bases and J shed 2 bases, with 10 bases lying between them. CDR3 loop: CASSPSRPYEQYF. The CDR3 DNA reads as TGTGCCAGCAGTCCTAGCAGACCCTACGAGCAGTACTTC.

Many counts were recorded for this clonotype. The V gene is TRBV2, the J gene TRBJ2-3; TRBD1 or TRBD2 may be the D gene (6 bases each). CDR1 is SNHLY and CDR2 is FYNNEI in the germline V gene. This CDR3 has 15 amino acids. V dropped 5 bases and J dropped 4 bases, with 16 bases sitting between them. CDR3 sequence: CASSRDAGGPDTQYF. DNA of the CDR3: TGTGCCAGCAGTCGGGACGCCGGGGGCCCAGATACGCAGTATTTT.

This clonotype was seen repeatedly, ten times or more. The CDR3 sequence: CASGGGLAGELFF. CDR3 sequence (DNA): TGTGCCAGCGGAGGGGGGTTGGCCGGGGAGCTGTTTTTT. The chain recombines TRBV28 with TRBJ2-2; D is perhaps TRBD1 or TRBD2 (6 bases each). The CDR3 is made up of 13 amino acids. V dropped 8 bases and J dropped 6 bases, with 13 bases sitting between them. Germline V CDR1 and CDR2: MDHEN, SYDVKM.

This clonotype showed up many times. The rearrangement uses TRBV7-9 and TRBJ1-1; TRBD1 matches at 7 bases. The V and J ends lost 8 bases and 4 bases, in that order; junction bases with no gene match: 13. Germline-derived CDR1 and CDR2 are SEHNR and FQNEAQ (reference sequence). The CDR3 covers 15 residues. CDR3 residues: CASQLSGGGFTEAFF. Here the CDR3 DNA reads TGTGCCAGCCAGCTTTCAGGAGGGGGCTTCACTGAAGCTTTCTTT.

The chain links TRBV9 to TRBJ2-7; D not certain. CDR3 size: 17 residues. The germline gives CDR1 SGDLS, CDR2 YYNGEE. Deletions cut 0 bases from V and 2 bases from J, with 18 bases between. Here the CDR3 reads CASSVGPMSVSTYEQYF. As DNA, the CDR3 is TGTGCCAGCAGCGTAGGACCAATGAGCGTTTCCACCTACGAGCAGTACTTC.

This clonotype showed up many times. The chain has TRBV5-4 and TRBJ2-7; D may correspond to TRBD1 or TRBD2 (5 bases each). Germline assignment: CDR1 SGHNT and CDR2 YYREEE (reference sequence). The CDR3 is 12 residues long. Trimming cost V 4 bases and J 4 bases, with 9 bases left between them. In nucleotides, the CDR3 is TGTGCCAGCAGCCGGGACGGTTACGAGCAGTACTTC. Translation gives CASSRDGYEQYF.

At least ten counts were recorded for this clonotype. The V and J genes are TRBV27 and TRBJ2-7, with 8 bases identical to TRBD2. The ends lost 0 bases at V and 3 bases at J; junction bases unmatched: 13. CDR1 and CDR2 from the germline V gene are MNHEY and SMNVEV (reference sequence). The CDR3 has 18 amino acids. The CDR3 loop reads CASSLSWFGGLAGYEQYF. The CDR3 coding sequence is TGTGCCAGCAGTTTATCCTGGTTTGGGGGGCTAGCGGGCTACGAGCAGTACTTC.

V gene TRBV28 combines with J gene TRBJ1-5; 7 bases line up with TRBD1. The V gene's germline CDR1 is MDHEN and CDR2 SYDVKM. This CDR3 has 17 amino acids. Trimming removed 3 bases from V and 0 bases from J; junction bases left unmatched: 8. This CDR3 is CASSFGGGQNSNQPQHF. In nucleotides, the CDR3 is TGTGCCAGCAGTTTTGGGGGGGGACAGAATAGCAATCAGCCCCAGCATTTT.

This clonotype was picked up many times. The chain carries TRBV27 and TRBJ1-1; D is uncertain. The length of the CDR3 is 15 residues. Trimming stripped 6 bases from V and 0 bases from J, with 14 bases between. Per the germline V gene, CDR1 is MNHEY and CDR2 is SMNVEV (reference sequence). DNA of the CDR3: TGTGCCAGCAGCCCAAGGGCAGGAATGAACACTGAAGCTTTCTTT. This gives the protein CASSPRAGMNTEAFF.

In this sample, this clonotype turned up many times. V usage is TRBV6-1 and J usage is TRBJ2-3, with a possible D match to TRBD2 (6 bases). This CDR3 has 15 residues. Germline CDR1 reads MNHNS; CDR2 reads SASEGT. V was shortened by 6 bases and J by 2 bases, with 15 bases between the two germline ends. The CDR3 DNA reads TGTGCCAGCAGCCAAGCCCGGGGGTTCACAGATACGCAGTATTTT. Translation gives CASSQARGFTDTQYF.

The J gene is TRBJ2-2, the V gene TRBV20-1; D remains unclear. Germline V CDR1 and CDR2: DFQATT, SNEGSKA (reference sequence). The CDR3 contains 14 residues. V was trimmed by 0 bases and J by 4 bases, leaving 9 bases between them. The CDR3 sequence: CSARDYMSTGELFF. DNA for the CDR3: TGCAGTGCTAGAGATTACATGAGCACCGGGGAGCTGTTTTTT.

This clonotype was detected ten times or more. The chain uses TRBV27 and TRBJ2-5, with D perhaps TRBD1 or TRBD2 (5 bases each). V was cut by 8 bases and J by 5 bases, with 21 bases left in between. The length of the CDR3 is 15 residues. Germline V CDR1 and CDR2: MNHEY, SMNVEV (reference sequence). DNA of the CDR3: TGTGCCAGCGCCTCCCTCCAGGGAGTATGGGAGACCCAGTACTTC. Translating gives CASASLQGVWETQYF.

In this sample, this clonotype turned up many times. V usage is TRBV6-2 or TRBV6-3 and J usage is TRBJ2-7, with D unresolved. This CDR3 contains 14 residues. The germline V gene has CDR1 MNHEY and CDR2 SVGEGT. V was cut by 4 bases and J by 2 bases, with 12 bases left in between. The CDR3 loop reads CASSSPSRTYEQYF. The CDR3 DNA reads TGTGCCAGCAGTTCTCCATCCAGAACCTACGAGCAGTACTTC.